This T cell receptor beta chain was sequenced during a study of shared clonotypes between healthy human individuals. Study-level points and caveats: Estimated richness was generally greater in naive than memory subsets.

With respect to this clone: The target antigen is unknown.

The trim removed 5 bases at V and 4 bases at J, leaving 15 bases unmatched. This CDR3 contains 18 residues. Germline CDR1 and CDR2: MDHEN and SYDVKM. Naive CD8 isolation took CD45RO-negative cells positively selected for CCR7 and excluded terminally differentiated effector memory CD45RA+ cells. Deep was the level used in running the assay. TCRdb's table, derived via immunoSEQ multiplex PCR, lists solely in-frame clones and lacks some. The top ten clones hold under 0.25% of a sample with 800,000 or so clones, 90% to 98% of them seen once. The chain is built from TRBV28 and TRBJ1-2; 11 bases are a match to TRBD1. Specimen: naive CD8+ T cells sorted from blood. This receptor was obtained from a man between 25 and 39 years old in good health. The CDR3 is CASSVTRTGGQAAYGYTF. The CDR3 region has the DNA TGTGCCAGCAGTGTCACCCGGACAGGGGGCCAAGCGGCCTATGGCTACACCTTC.